These T cell receptor beta chains were read from a single sample in a study of blood T cell repertoires in COVID-19. The repertoire was sequenced with immunoSEQ multiplex PCR; TCRdb's copy has only in-frame clones and lacks some. The sample records about 75,000 clones, roughly 87% being singletons. Sequencing input: peripheral blood. The receptor source for this set is a woman in her 50s with acute or convalescent COVID-19. Both conserved end residues are part of each CDR3. The D gene is left open where the match is weak. Rows may omit the clone size; those that give it use once, few, many or a size class.

cdr3_length j_call v_call clone_size d_call cdr3_aa cdr3_nt
13 TRBJ2-5 TRBV7-2 . . CASSLERQETQYF TGTGCCAGCAGCTTAGAGCGTCAAGAGACCCAGTACTTC
15 TRBJ2-2 TRBV28 . TRBD2 CASSQVAGYTGELFF TGTGCCAGCAGTCAGGTAGCGGGCTACACCGGGGAGCTGTTTTTT
14 TRBJ1-5 TRBV2 . . CASSRLNSNQPQHF TGTGCCAGCAGCAGGTTAAATAGCAATCAGCCCCAGCATTTT
14 TRBJ2-1 TRBV20-1 . . CSASVPTKNNEQFF TGCAGTGCTAGTGTCCCGACAAAAAACAATGAGCAGTTCTTC
13 TRBJ1-2 TRBV7-2 once . CASSSTPGYGYTF TGTGCCAGCAGCTCAACACCAGGGTATGGCTACACCTTC
14 TRBJ1-2 TRBV7-9 . . CATLSGGVSYGYTF TGTGCCACCCTCTCCGGGGGGGTCTCCTATGGCTACACCTTC
14 TRBJ1-2 TRBV9 once TRBD1 CASSAGQGQNGYTF TGTGCCAGCAGCGCGGGACAGGGACAGAATGGCTACACCTTC
14 TRBJ1-1 TRBV5-1 . TRBD1 CASSSGQGNTEAFF TGCGCCAGCAGCAGTGGACAGGGTAACACTGAAGCTTTCTTT
15 TRBJ1-6 TRBV4-2 . . CASSRSRGIDSPLHF TGTGCCAGCAGCCGATCCCGAGGTATTGATTCACCCCTCCACTTT
12 TRBJ2-4 TRBV4-1 . TRBD2 CASRGGQGSQYF TGCGCCAGCAGGGGAGGGCAGGGATCCCAGTACTTC
11 TRBJ1-1 TRBV19 once . CASSLSTEAFF TGTGCCAGTAGTCTAAGCACTGAAGCTTTCTTT
13 TRBJ2-5 TRBV6-5 . TRBD2 CASSRDYSETQYF TGTGCCAGCAGCCGGGACTATTCAGAGACCCAGTACTTC
13 TRBJ1-2 TRBV7-9 . . CVTAIGALYGYTF TGTGTCACCGCCATAGGGGCACTCTATGGCTACACCTTC
17 TRBJ1-6 TRBV5-1 . TRBD1 CASSWNPGQVGDSPLHF TGCGCCAGCAGCTGGAACCCTGGACAGGTGGGGGATTCACCCCTCCACTTT
15 TRBJ1-4 TRBV10-3 . TRBD1 CAISESRDSYEKLFF TGTGCCATCAGTGAGTCACGGGACAGTTATGAAAAACTGTTTTTT
13 TRBJ2-1 TRBV19 . . CASSISGDTVQFF TGTGCCAGTAGTATTAGTGGTGACACTGTGCAGTTCTTC
14 TRBJ2-3 TRBV5-6 . TRBD1 CASSPGTGGGTQYF TGTGCCAGCAGCCCCGGGACAGGGGGCGGTACGCAGTATTTT
15 TRBJ2-5 TRBV7-8 . . CASSSQRGNQETQYF TGTGCCAGCAGCTCCCAGAGGGGGAACCAAGAGACCCAGTACTTC
20 TRBJ2-3 TRBV10-3 once TRBD1 CAISESTGAAGWHNTDTQYF TGTGCCATCAGTGAGTCAACAGGGGCGGCCGGGTGGCACAACACAGATACGCAGTATTTT
14 TRBJ1-5 TRBV27 . TRBD1 CASSKGQGNQPQHF TGTGCCAGCAGCAAGGGACAGGGCAATCAGCCCCAGCATTTT
15 TRBJ2-3 TRBV11-3 . TRBD2 CASSTGTSVTDTQYF TGTGCCAGCAGTACCGGGACTAGCGTAACAGATACGCAGTATTTT
14 TRBJ2-3 TRBV6-5 few . CASSGGGPPDTQYF TGTGCCAGCTCTGGCGGGGGCCCACCAGATACGCAGTATTTT
16 TRBJ2-7 TRBV7-3 . . CASSPRGLARVYEQYF TGTGCCAGCAGCCCCCGAGGCCTAGCTAGAGTCTACGAGCAGTACTTC
19 TRBJ2-5 TRBV7-2 . TRBD2 CASSLVLAGGSSTWETQYF TGTGCCAGCAGCTTAGTGCTAGCGGGGGGGAGTTCCACCTGGGAGACCCAGTACTTC
13 TRBJ2-3 TRBV27 . . CASSLQSTDTQYF TGTGCCAGCAGTTTGCAGAGCACAGATACGCAGTATTTT
14 TRBJ1-1 TRBV3-1/TRBV3-2 . . CASRHDRLNTEAFF TGTGCCAGCAGACATGACAGGCTGAACACTGAAGCTTTCTTT
13 TRBJ2-7 TRBV5-4 . . CASSGGTEYEQYF TGTGCCAGCAGCGGGGGGACCGAGTACGAGCAGTACTTC
15 TRBJ1-2 TRBV4-2 . . CASSPSPAGGYGYTF TGTGCCAGCAGCCCATCACCGGCAGGAGGCTATGGCTACACCTTC
17 TRBJ1-5 TRBV24-1 . . CATSDLITTVSNQPQHF TGTGCCACCAGTGATTTGATCACGACAGTTAGCAATCAGCCCCAGCATTTT
13 TRBJ2-7 TRBV7-2 . TRBD1 CASSSTQGYEQYF TGTGCCAGCAGTTCTACACAGGGGTACGAGCAGTACTTC
17 TRBJ2-5 TRBV4-1 . TRBD2 CASSHNGLGTREETQYF TGCGCCAGCAGCCATAACGGACTCGGGACTAGGGAAGAGACCCAGTACTTC
12 TRBJ1-5 TRBV7-9 once TRBD1 CASSSQGGPQHF TGTGCCAGCAGCTCACAGGGGGGGCCCCAGCATTTT
15 TRBJ1-6 TRBV14 . . CASSLSSAYNSPLHF TGTGCCAGCAGCCTTTCTTCGGCCTATAATTCACCCCTCCACTTT
13 TRBJ2-7 TRBV28 . TRBD2 CASSSGGNYEQYF TGTGCCAGCAGCTCGGGAGGGAATTACGAGCAGTACTTC
13 TRBJ2-1 TRBV9 once TRBD2 CASSGPGGNEQFF TGTGCCAGCAGCGGGCCGGGAGGAAATGAGCAGTTCTTC
16 TRBJ2-1 TRBV7-2 . . CASSLKTSVRFNEQFF TGTGCCAGCAGCTTAAAGACTAGTGTACGGTTCAATGAGCAGTTCTTC
13 TRBJ1-2 TRBV18 . . CASFQDDIYGYTF TGTGCCAGCTTCCAAGACGACATCTATGGCTACACCTTC
17 TRBJ1-3 TRBV27 . TRBD1 CASSRGGQGYSGNTIYF TGTGCCAGCAGTCGAGGGGGACAGGGTTATTCTGGAAACACCATATATTTT
17 TRBJ1-2 TRBV25-1 . TRBD1 CASSGAGTGGGNYGYTF TGTGCCAGCAGTGGCGCCGGGACAGGGGGCGGTAACTATGGCTACACCTTC
15 TRBJ1-6 TRBV19 . . CASSLSANYNSPLHF TGTGCCAGCAGTTTGTCCGCTAACTATAATTCACCCCTCCACTTT
12 TRBJ2-5 TRBV7-9 . . CASSRGGETQYF TGTGCCAGCAGCAGAGGGGGAGAGACCCAGTACTTC
14 TRBJ2-7 TRBV10-3 . . CAISESRQYYEQYF TGTGCCATCAGTGAGTCGCGGCAGTACTACGAGCAGTACTTC
13 TRBJ2-3 TRBV10-2 . TRBD2 CASLGLDTDTQYF TGCGCCAGCTTAGGACTAGATACAGATACGCAGTATTTT
15 TRBJ2-1 TRBV7-9 . . CASSLSQGGYNEQFF TGTGCCAGCAGCTTGAGTCAGGGAGGTTACAATGAGCAGTTCTTC
15 TRBJ1-5 TRBV2 . . CASREGAGAGQPQHF TGTGCCAGCAGAGAGGGTGCGGGGGCAGGACAGCCCCAGCATTTT
16 TRBJ2-1 TRBV6-5 . TRBD2 CASSSTWSSGNNEQFF TGTGCCAGCAGTTCCACTTGGTCTAGCGGAAACAATGAGCAGTTCTTC
17 TRBJ1-1 TRBV3-1/TRBV3-2 . . CASSQDKKTGRNTEAFF TGTGCCAGCAGCCAAGATAAAAAGACAGGTCGGAACACTGAAGCTTTCTTT
14 TRBJ1-4 TRBV9 . . CASSVSESATQLFF TGTGCCAGCAGCGTAAGCGAATCCGCTACCCAACTGTTTTTT
17 TRBJ2-7 TRBV5-8 . TRBD2 CAPTPGGLAGGRGEQYF TGTGCCCCGACACCGGGGGGACTAGCGGGAGGGCGGGGCGAGCAGTACTTC
12 TRBJ1-2 TRBV29-1 few . CSVVDGGISYTF TGCAGCGTTGTGGACGGAGGTATAAGCTACACCTTC
17 TRBJ2-3 TRBV19 . TRBD1 CASSGRTGAGGTDTQYF TGTGCCAGTAGTGGTCGGACAGGGGCGGGCGGCACAGATACGCAGTATTTT
14 TRBJ1-1 TRBV5-6 once . CASSFSLLGTEAFF TGTGCCAGCAGCTTCAGTCTCCTAGGCACTGAAGCTTTCTTT
16 TRBJ1-2 TRBV3-1/TRBV3-2 . . CASSPSQTGTNYGYTF TGTGCCAGCAGCCCTTCACAAACAGGTACTAACTATGGCTACACCTTC
14 TRBJ2-1 TRBV7-8 once TRBD1 CASSFRDRGDEQFF TGTGCCAGCAGCTTCCGGGACAGGGGTGATGAGCAGTTCTTC
15 TRBJ2-5 TRBV7-3 few TRBD2 CASSPLGLAQETQYF TGTGCCAGCAGCCCACTGGGACTAGCCCAAGAGACCCAGTACTTC
15 TRBJ1-1 TRBV3-1/TRBV3-2 . . CASSLNRDANTEAFF TGTGCCAGCAGCCTTAACAGGGATGCGAACACTGAAGCTTTCTTT
12 TRBJ2-1 TRBV6-5 . . CASSYSRNEQFF TGTGCCAGCAGTTACTCGCGGAATGAGCAGTTCTTC
11 TRBJ1-1 TRBV20-1 . . CSASVGTEAFF TGCAGTGCGTCGGTCGGCACTGAAGCTTTCTTT
15 TRBJ2-3 TRBV7-3 . . CASSFSGGSTDTQYF TGTGCCAGCAGCTTCTCGGGCGGGAGCACAGATACGCAGTATTTT
14 TRBJ1-1 TRBV9 . . CASSAQGVGTEAFF TGTGCCAGCAGCGCACAGGGAGTCGGCACTGAAGCTTTCTTT